The entry below gives a single T cell receptor beta chain sequence along with its context. Sequenced by immunoSEQ multiplex PCR; TCRdb stores in-frame clones only, minus some. Of 100,000 to 150,000 clones detected, roughly 90% appear once; the ten largest clones hold approximately 1.5%. V lost 0 bases, J lost 4 bases, and 11 bases lay in between. The CDR3 is made up of 15 amino acids. CDR1 and CDR2 (germline): SGDLS, YYNGEE. This entry belongs to a study of T cells in localized non-small cell lung cancer. The rearrangement links TRBV9 to TRBJ2-1; unclear D gene. This receptor was obtained from an older female donor with stage I lung adenocarcinoma. The input for sequencing was peripheral blood, taken before any cancer treatment. CDR3: CASSVGGELYNEQFF. The DNA of the CDR3 is TGTGCCAGCAGCGTAGGTGGGGAACTTTACAATGAGCAGTTCTTC.